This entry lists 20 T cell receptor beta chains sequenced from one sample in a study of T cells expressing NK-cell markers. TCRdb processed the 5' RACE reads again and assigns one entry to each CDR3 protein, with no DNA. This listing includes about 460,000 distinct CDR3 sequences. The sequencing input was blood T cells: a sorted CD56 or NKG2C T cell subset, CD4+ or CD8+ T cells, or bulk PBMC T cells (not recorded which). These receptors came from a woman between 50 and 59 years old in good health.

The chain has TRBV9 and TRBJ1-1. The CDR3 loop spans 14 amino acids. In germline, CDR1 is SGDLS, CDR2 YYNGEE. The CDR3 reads CASSVGPQNTEAFF.

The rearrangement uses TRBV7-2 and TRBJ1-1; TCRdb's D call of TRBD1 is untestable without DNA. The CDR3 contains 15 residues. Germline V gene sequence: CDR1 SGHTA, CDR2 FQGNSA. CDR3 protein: CASSLETGPNTEAFF.

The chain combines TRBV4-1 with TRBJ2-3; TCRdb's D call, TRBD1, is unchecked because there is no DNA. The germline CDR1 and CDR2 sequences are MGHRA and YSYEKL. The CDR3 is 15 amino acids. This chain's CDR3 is CASSQPGGGGDTQYF.

CDR3 region: CASGRDGNEKLFF. The gene calls are TRBV11-2 and TRBJ1-4. The germline gives CDR1 SGHAT, CDR2 FQNNGV. There are 13 residues in the CDR3.

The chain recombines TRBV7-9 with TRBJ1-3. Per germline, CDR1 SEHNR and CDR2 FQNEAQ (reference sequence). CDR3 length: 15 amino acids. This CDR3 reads CASSLREHSGNTIYF.

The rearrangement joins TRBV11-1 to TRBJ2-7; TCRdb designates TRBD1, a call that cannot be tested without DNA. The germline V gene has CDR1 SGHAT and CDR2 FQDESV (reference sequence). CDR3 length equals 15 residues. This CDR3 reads CASSLVTAAPYEQYF.

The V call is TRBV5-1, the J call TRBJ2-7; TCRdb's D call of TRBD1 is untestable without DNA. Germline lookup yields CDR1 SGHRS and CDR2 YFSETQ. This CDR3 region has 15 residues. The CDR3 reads CASSLDVGGLSEQYF. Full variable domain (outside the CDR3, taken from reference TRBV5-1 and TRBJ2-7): KAGVTQTPRYLIKTRGQQVTLSCSPISGHRSVSWYQQTPGQGLQFLFEYFSETQRNKGNFPGRFSGRQFSNSRSEMNVSTLELGDSALYLCASSLDVGGLSEQYFGPGTRLTVT.

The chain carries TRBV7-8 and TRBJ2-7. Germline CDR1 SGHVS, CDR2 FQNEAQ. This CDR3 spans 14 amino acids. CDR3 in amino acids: CASSSSEGSYEQYF. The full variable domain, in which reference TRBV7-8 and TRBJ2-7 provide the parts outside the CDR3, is GAGVSQSPRYKVAKRGQDVALRCDPISGHVSLFWYQQALGQGPEFLTYFQNEAQLDKSGLPSDRFFAERPEGSVSTLKIQRTQQEDSAVYLCASSSSEGSYEQYFGPGTRLTVT.

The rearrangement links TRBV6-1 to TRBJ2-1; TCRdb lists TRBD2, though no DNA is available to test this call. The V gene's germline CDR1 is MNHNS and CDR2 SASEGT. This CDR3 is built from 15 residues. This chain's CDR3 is CASSEGTSRYNEQFF.

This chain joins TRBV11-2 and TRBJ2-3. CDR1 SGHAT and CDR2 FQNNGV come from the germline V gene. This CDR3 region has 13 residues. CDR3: CASSPRGSDTQYF.

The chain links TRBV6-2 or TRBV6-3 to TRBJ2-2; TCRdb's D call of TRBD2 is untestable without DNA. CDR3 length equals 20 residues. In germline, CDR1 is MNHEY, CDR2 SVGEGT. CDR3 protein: CASSSSRTSGRGGRTGELFF.

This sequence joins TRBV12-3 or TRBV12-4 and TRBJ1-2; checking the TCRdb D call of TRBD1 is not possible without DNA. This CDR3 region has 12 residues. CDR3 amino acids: CASSDRSKGYTF.

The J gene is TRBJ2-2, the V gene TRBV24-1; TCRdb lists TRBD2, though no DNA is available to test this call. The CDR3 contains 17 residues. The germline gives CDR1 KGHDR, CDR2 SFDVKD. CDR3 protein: CATSDLIPGLASGELFF.

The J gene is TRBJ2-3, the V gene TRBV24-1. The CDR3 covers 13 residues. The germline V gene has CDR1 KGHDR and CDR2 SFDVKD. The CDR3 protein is CATSDKRIDTQYF.

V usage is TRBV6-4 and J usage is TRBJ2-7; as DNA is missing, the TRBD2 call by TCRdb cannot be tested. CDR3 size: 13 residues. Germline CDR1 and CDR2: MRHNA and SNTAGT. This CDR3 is CASSKRPSYEQYF.

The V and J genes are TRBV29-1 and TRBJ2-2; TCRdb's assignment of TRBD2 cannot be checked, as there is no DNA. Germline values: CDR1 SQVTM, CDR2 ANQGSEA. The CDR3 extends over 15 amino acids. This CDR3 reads CSVGSSGRHTGELFF.

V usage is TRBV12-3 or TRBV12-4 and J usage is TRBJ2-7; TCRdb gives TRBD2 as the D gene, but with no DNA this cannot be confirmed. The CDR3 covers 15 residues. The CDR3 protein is CASSPGLAGVHEQYF.

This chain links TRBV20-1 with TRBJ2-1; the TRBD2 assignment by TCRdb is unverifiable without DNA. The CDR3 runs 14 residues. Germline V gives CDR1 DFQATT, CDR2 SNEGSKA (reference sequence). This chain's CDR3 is CSASVMTTYNEQFF.

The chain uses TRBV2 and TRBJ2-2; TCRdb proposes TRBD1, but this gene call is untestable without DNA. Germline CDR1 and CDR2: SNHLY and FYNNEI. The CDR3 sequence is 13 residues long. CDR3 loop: CASSGRGTGELFF.

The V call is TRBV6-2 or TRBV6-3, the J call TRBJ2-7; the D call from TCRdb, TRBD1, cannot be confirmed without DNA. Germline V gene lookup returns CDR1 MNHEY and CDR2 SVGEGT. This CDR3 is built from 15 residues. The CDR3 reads CASSYPGRGPYEQYF.